This T cell receptor (beta chain) comes out of a study of metastatic and nonmetastatic thyroid tumors. About the study: Across peripheral blood and tumor or nodule tissue samples taken from malignant and benign thyroid patients, the repertoires were compared with one another.

The ends were cut back, 3 bases at V and 8 bases at J, with 16 bases in the middle. The CDR3 totals 14 residues. Germline lookup yields CDR1 MRHNA and CDR2 SNTAGT. Study-wide results and caveats: In blood and tumor, TCR beta diversity was reportedly significantly higher in malignant thyroid tumors than in benign nodules.

Ahead of thyroid surgery, no patient had received treatment of any kind. TCRdb re-called clones via MiXCR from the PCR reads. The repertoire holds 20,000 or so clones, with around 11% as singletons. A word on this clone: What it binds is unknown.

The sample was blood. This sequence was found in a female donor with papillary thyroid cancer or a benign thyroid nodule (not recorded which). Some clones in this sample may be carry-over from other donors' samples. The V call is TRBV6-4, the J call TRBJ1-1; D ambiguous. The CDR3 DNA reads as TGTGCCAGCAGTGATGGGCCGGACCGGGGAGAAGCTTTCTTT. This codes for CASSDGPDRGEAFF.